What follows are 9 T cell receptor beta chains derived from one specimen sequenced in a study of OX40 agonist ivuxolimab in advanced cancers. Method: immunoSEQ multiplex PCR; TCRdb's copy keeps in-frame clones and lacks some. This sample has about 51,000 clones, with 65% to 85% found just once. The input for sequencing was CD4+ or CD8+ T cells sorted from blood, taken in a trial of the OX40 agonist ivuxolimab. These receptors all come from an adult with an advanced solid tumor such as melanoma, head and neck, liver or kidney cancer.

The rearrangement joins TRBV10-3 to TRBJ2-1, with TRBD1 identical over 11 bases. There are 15 residues in the CDR3. V lost 6 bases to trimming and J lost 4 bases; unmatched junction nucleotides: 5. Per the germline V gene, CDR1 is ENHRY and CDR2 is SYGVKD. The CDR3 reads CAIRGTGGEYNEQFF. The CDR3 DNA sequence: TGTGCCATCAGAGGGACAGGGGGGGAGTACAATGAGCAGTTCTTC.

The genes are TRBV29-1 and TRBJ1-2; the D is unclear. From germline, CDR1 is SQVTM and CDR2 ANQGSEA. The CDR3 is 12 amino acids. V was clipped by 3 bases and J by 5 bases, with 10 bases between them. CDR3 loop: CSVDRIGYGYTF. The CDR3 nucleotides are TGCAGCGTTGACAGGATCGGGTATGGCTACACCTTC.

The CDR3 loop is CASSYGAPGYGYTF. The CDR3 nucleotides are TGTGCCAGCAGTTACGGGGCCCCCGGGTATGGCTACACCTTC. V gene TRBV6-5 combines with J gene TRBJ1-2, with D perhaps matching TRBD1 (5 bases). The CDR3 is made up of 14 amino acids. Trimming pared 2 bases from V and 5 bases from J, leaving 12 bases between. CDR1 is MNHEY and CDR2 is SVGAGI in the germline V gene.

The chain uses TRBV11-1 and TRBJ2-7; TRBD2 matches at 7 bases. There are 15 residues in the CDR3. Trimming took 8 bases from V and 2 from J; bases not matched to a gene: 12. Germline V CDR1 and CDR2: SGHAT, FQDESV (reference sequence). The CDR3 is CASAMRASGTYEQYF. DNA of the CDR3: TGTGCCAGCGCTATGCGGGCTAGCGGAACCTACGAGCAGTACTTC.

The chain is built from TRBV19 and TRBJ2-2; unclear D gene. The germline V gene encodes CDR1 LNHDA and CDR2 SQIVND (reference sequence). The CDR3 is 12 amino acids. The V end lost 5 bases, the J end lost 7 bases, and 8 bases lay between the germline ends. CDR3: CASSQSVGELFF. DNA of the CDR3: TGTGCCAGTAGTCAAAGTGTCGGGGAGCTGTTTTTT.

J is TRBJ1-2 and V is TRBV30, with no clear D. The length of the CDR3 is 9 residues. Germline V lookup: CDR1 GTSNPN, CDR2 SVGIG (reference sequence). V lost 6 bases to trimming and J lost 7 bases, with 6 bases between them. The CDR3 region has the DNA TGTGCCTGTCAGACTGGCTACACCTTC. Its translation is CACQTGYTF.

The chain uses TRBV15 and TRBJ2-7; 14 bases fit TRBD2. Germline loops: CDR1 LNHNV, CDR2 YYDKDF (reference sequence). V lost 0 bases and J lost 4; bases outside the gene matches: 5. The CDR3 is made up of 17 amino acids. This CDR3 is CATSRDYGTSGSYEQYF. The CDR3 region has the DNA TGTGCCACCAGCAGAGATTACGGGACTAGCGGGAGTTACGAGCAGTACTTC.

The genes are TRBV5-1 and TRBJ2-5, with unresolved D. The CDR3 runs 11 residues. Trimming pared 3 bases from V and 0 bases from J, leaving 0 bases between. Germline lookup yields CDR1 SGHRS and CDR2 YFSETQ. The DNA for the CDR3 is TGCGCCAGCAGCTACCAAGAGACCCAGTACTTC. It encodes CASSYQETQYF.

V gene TRBV28 combines with J gene TRBJ2-7; D is ambiguous. The CDR3 length is 14 residues. Germline CDR1 MDHEN, CDR2 SYDVKM. V was shortened by 6 bases and J by 2 bases, with 14 bases between the two germline ends. The CDR3 sequence: CASRPILWPYEQYF. DNA of the CDR3: TGTGCCAGCAGGCCCATACTATGGCCCTACGAGCAGTACTTC. Based on the CDR3 plus reference TRBV28 and TRBJ2-7, the full variable domain is DVKVTQSSRYLVKRTGEKVFLECVQDMDHENMFWYRQDPGLGLRLIYFSYDVKMKEKGDIPEGYSVSREKKERFSLILESASTNQTSMYLCASRPILWPYEQYFGPGTRLTVT.